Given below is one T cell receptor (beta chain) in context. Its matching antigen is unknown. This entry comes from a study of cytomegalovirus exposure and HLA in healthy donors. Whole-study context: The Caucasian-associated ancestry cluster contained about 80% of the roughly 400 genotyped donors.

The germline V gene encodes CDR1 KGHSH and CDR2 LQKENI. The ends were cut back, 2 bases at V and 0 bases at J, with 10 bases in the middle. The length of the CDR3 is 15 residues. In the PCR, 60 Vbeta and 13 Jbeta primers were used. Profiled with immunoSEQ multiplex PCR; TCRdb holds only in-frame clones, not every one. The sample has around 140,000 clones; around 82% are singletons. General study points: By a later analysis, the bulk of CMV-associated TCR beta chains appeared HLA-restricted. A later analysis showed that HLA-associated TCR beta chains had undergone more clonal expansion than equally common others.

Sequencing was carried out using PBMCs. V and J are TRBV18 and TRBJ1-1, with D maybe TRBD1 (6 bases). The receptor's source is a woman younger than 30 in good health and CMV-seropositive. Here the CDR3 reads CASSPKGEVNTEAFF. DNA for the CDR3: TGTGCCAGCTCACCAAAGGGGGAAGTGAACACTGAAGCTTTCTTT.